The 14 T cell receptor beta chains below all came from one sample that was sequenced in a study of blood T cell repertoires in COVID-19. Only in-frame clones appear in the TCRdb table, and some are missing; sequencing was by immunoSEQ multiplex PCR. This table holds roughly 400,000 clones, 80% to 95% found once. Sample: PBMCs or T cells enriched from blood (not recorded which). These receptors were collected from a man between 18 and 29 years old who had recovered from COVID-19.

V and J are TRBV28 and TRBJ2-7; no clear D. CDR1 is MDHEN and CDR2 is SYDVKM in the germline V gene. Trimming took 5 bases from V and 3 from J, leaving 5 bases between them. The CDR3 length is 11 residues. For the CDR3, the DNA is TGTGCCAGCAGTACAAACTACGAGCAGTACTTC. This gives the protein CASSTNYEQYF.

The chain links TRBV7-2 to TRBJ2-1, with D possibly matching TRBD2 (6 bases). The germline gives CDR1 SGHTA, CDR2 FQGNSA. V lost 5 bases to trimming and J lost 9 bases, with 26 bases between them. The CDR3 covers 17 residues. The CDR3 bases are TGTGCCAGCAGCCTAAAGGTTAGGCAGTGGAGGGACCCTGAGCAGTTCTTC. Encoded protein: CASSLKVRQWRDPEQFF.

The rearrangement links TRBV9 to TRBJ1-2; D is undetermined. The V gene lost 0 bases and the J gene lost 4 bases, with 16 bases spanning the gap. Germline V lookup: CDR1 SGDLS, CDR2 YYNGEE. This CDR3 is 16 amino acids long. The CDR3 region has the DNA TGTGCCAGCAGCGTAGCCGACTTGGAGGCGAGCTATGGCTACACCTTC. This sequence encodes CASSVADLEASYGYTF.

The chain carries TRBV28 and TRBJ1-1; 8 bases are shared with TRBD1. CDR3 length: 13 residues. Per germline, CDR1 MDHEN and CDR2 SYDVKM. V lost 2 bases, J lost 6 bases, and 2 bases stayed unmatched. The CDR3 nucleotides are TGTGCCAGCAGTTTACAGGGGGCCCCTGAAGCTTTCTTT. Its protein is CASSLQGAPEAFF.

This clone was seen only once. The V gene is TRBV5-1, the J gene TRBJ1-1; no firm D call. Trimming shortened V by 4 bases and J by 8 bases, and 15 bases separated the two germline ends. Germline V CDR1 and CDR2: SGHRS, YFSETQ. The CDR3 totals 13 residues. CDR3 sequence: CASSPDSNPEAFF. CDR3 DNA: TGCGCCAGCAGCCCGGACTCAAACCCAGAAGCTTTCTTT.

In DNA form, the CDR3 reads TGTGCCAGCAGTGAAGCGGGACTAGCGGGACTAGAGACCCAGTACTTC. This sequence encodes CASSEAGLAGLETQYF. This chain connects TRBV6-1 to TRBJ2-5; 13 bases align to TRBD2. The junction had 2 bases not matched to a gene; V was cut back by 0 bases and J by 4 bases. In germline, CDR1 is MNHNS, CDR2 SASEGT. The CDR3 is made up of 16 amino acids.

This rearrangement joins TRBV2 to TRBJ1-6, with D possibly being TRBD1 (5 bases). Germline V gives CDR1 SNHLY, CDR2 FYNNEI. Trimming removed 2 bases at V and 10 bases at J, with 12 bases between. The CDR3 has 14 amino acids. CDR3 bases: TGTGCCAGCAGTGAATTCCAGGGATGGTCACCCCTCCACTTT. Translation gives CASSEFQGWSPLHF.

This chain uses TRBV19 with TRBJ1-1, with 8 nucleotides matching TRBD1. This CDR3 contains 16 residues. CDR1 LNHDA and CDR2 SQIVND come from the germline V gene (reference sequence). The J segment lost 0 bases and the V segment lost 2 bases, leaving 5 bases of the junction unmatched. CDR3 sequence reads: CASSISRGQVNTEAFF. Written as DNA, the CDR3 is TGTGCCAGTAGTATAAGTAGGGGACAGGTGAACACTGAAGCTTTCTTT.

The chain employs TRBV6-1 and TRBJ1-5; 11 positions match TRBD1. Trimming at V came to 3 bases and at J to 1 base, leaving 11 bases not matched to a gene. CDR1 and CDR2 from the germline V gene are MNHNS and SASEGT. The CDR3 runs to 19 residues. As DNA, the CDR3 is TGTGCCAGCAGTGAGGCGACGGGACAGGGGGTCGGGAGCAATCAGCCCCAGCATTTT. This translates into CASSEATGQGVGSNQPQHF.

V gene TRBV11-2 combines with J gene TRBJ1-1; D unclear. Germline CDR1 reads SGHAT; CDR2 reads FQNNGV. The CDR3 runs 15 residues. Trimming took off 3 bases at V and 3 bases at J, with 14 bases between the two ends. The DNA of the CDR3 is TGTGCCAGCAGCTTTACGCCTAACGGGGACACTGAAGCTTTCTTT. Its translation: CASSFTPNGDTEAFF. The full variable domain, with the rest looked up from reference TRBV11-2 and TRBJ1-1, is EAGVAQSPRYKIIEKRQSVAFWCNPISGHATLYWYQQILGQGPKLLIQFQNNGVVDDSQLPKDRFSAERLKGVDSTLKIQPAKLEDSAVYLCASSFTPNGDTEAFFGQGTRLTVV.

V usage is TRBV11-3 and J usage is TRBJ1-2, with D possibly matching TRBD1 (6 bases). Trimming left V 0 bases short and J 6 bases short, with 14 bases between. The CDR3 covers 15 residues. The germline gives CDR1 SGHNT, CDR2 YENEEA. CDR3 residues: CASSLDSLQGDGYTF. The CDR3 bases are TGTGCCAGCAGCTTAGATTCCCTACAGGGAGATGGCTACACCTTC.

The table lists this clone with a count of one. J is TRBJ2-5 and V is TRBV28; a weak D match, TRBD2 (6 bases). This CDR3 has 13 amino acids. CDR1 and CDR2 (germline): MDHEN, SYDVKM. V lost 5 bases, J lost 3 bases, and 10 bases lay in between. The CDR3 sequence is CASSLTGEETQYF. DNA for the CDR3: TGTGCCAGCAGTCTGACGGGGGAAGAGACCCAGTACTTC.

The V gene is TRBV6-1, the J gene TRBJ2-5; TRBD2 matches at 12 bases. CDR1 is MNHNS, CDR2 SASEGT, per germline. The CDR3 consists of 15 residues. The trim removed 2 bases at V and 4 bases at J, leaving 2 bases unmatched. The CDR3 is CASSELGLAGETQYF. The CDR3 DNA reads TGTGCCAGCAGTGAATTGGGACTAGCGGGAGAGACCCAGTACTTC.

The rearrangement uses TRBV7-9 and TRBJ1-1, with 10 bases aligning to TRBD1. The length of the CDR3 is 15 residues. V was clipped by 5 bases and J by 4 bases; unmatched bases: 7. CDR1 and CDR2 (germline): SEHNR, FQNEAQ (reference sequence). Here the CDR3 DNA reads TGTGCCAGCAGCCGAGCTTGGGACAGGGGCACTGAAGCTTTCTTT. Translating it yields CASSRAWDRGTEAFF.